Following are 3 T cell receptor beta chains from one sample sequenced in a study of T cells in women clearing cervical HPV infection. Here immunoSEQ multiplex PCR was the method, and the copy in TCRdb shows in-frame clones only, minus some. The sample totals about 23,000 clones. Sequencing used blood buffy coat. These receptors were collected from a woman between 18 and 70 years old with a cervical HPV16 infection that either progressed to CIN3+ or cleared (not recorded which).

A word on this clone: The read finishes 3 residues shy of the CDR3 end, and the germline J gene is used to complete it. The chain uses TRBV2 and TRBJ2-7; D perhaps matches TRBD1 (5 bases). CDR3 length: 14 residues. Trimming took 4 bases from V and 4 from J, leaving 14 bases between them. Germline loops: CDR1 SNHLY, CDR2 FYNNEI. The CDR3: CASSGEGVLYEQYF. CDR3 bases read: TGTGCCAGCAGTGGGGAAGGGGTTCTTTACGAG.

About this clone: The read ends 3 residues before the CDR3 terminus; that terminus is restored from the germline J gene. V is TRBV30 and J is TRBJ2-7, with D uncertain. CDR3 length: 11 amino acids. CDR1 and CDR2 from the germline V gene are GTSNPN and SVGIG (reference sequence). Trimming shortened V by 3 bases and J by 1 base, and 4 bases separated the two germline ends. Partial CDR3 DNA: TGTGCCTGGAGGTCGTCCTACGAG. Protein sequence: CAWRSSYE. The complete CDR3 reads CAWRSSYEQYF.

In the case of this clone: Read coverage stops 3 residues before the CDR3 terminus; the germline J gene supplies the remainder. V is TRBV20-1 and J is TRBJ1-2; no reliable D call. Per germline, CDR1 DFQATT and CDR2 SNEGSKA (reference sequence). The CDR3 extends over 16 amino acids. With 2 bases removed from V and 6 bases from J, the gap between germline ends came to 22 bases. Partial CDR3 DNA: TGCAGTGCTAGACTAAGACACCAACTGGAAGTCCATGGC. Its translation: CSARLRHQLEVHG. The full CDR3 is CSARLRHQLEVHGYTF.